The clone carrying this T cell receptor (beta chain) was recorded a few times. Its antigen is unidentified. The record originates from a study of HIV-infected patients and healthy controls. Study-level points and caveats: Untreated HIV+ repertoires had roughly threefold fewer distinct CDR3s and lower Shannon diversity than healthy controls. Eight alpha and eight beta V genes differed significantly in mean usage between HIV-infected patients and controls.

400 to 550 ng RNA was reverse transcribed with alpha and beta constant-region primers. Each of the alpha and beta chains got its own library through chain-specific third strand synthesis with indices. MiXCR was run by TCRdb on the 5' RACE reads, yielding one entry per CDR3 protein. The sample consists of approximately 12,000 distinct CDR3 sequences, 9% to 9.5% of them appearing once. The repertoire came from unfractionated whole blood and reflected all unsorted peripheral T cells. Trimming shortened V by 6 bases and J by 7 bases, and 30 bases separated the two germline ends. The CDR3 spans 18 residues. The V gene's germline CDR1 is DFQATT and CDR2 SNEGSKA (reference sequence).

The receptor comes from an adult with HIV infection. The donor label of this sample is uncertain. The material was blood, obtained before antiretroviral therapy. V is TRBV20-1 and J is TRBJ2-2; TRBD2 might be the D (5 bases). CDR3 nucleotides: TGCAGTGCGGTACCAGTTTCGGGGATAAATATTGCGGTCGGGGAGCTGTTTTTT. Its translation: CSAVPVSGINIAVGELFF.